The 27 T cell receptor beta chains below come from one sample, sequenced in a study of CD8+ T cells in alopecia areata. Following RNA extraction, reverse transcription yielded cDNA that acted as the sequencing template. Measured with immunoSEQ multiplex PCR; TCRdb has only the in-frame clones, and not every one. The table records 220,000 or so clones, about 60% of them present only once. The material was CD4+ T cells sorted from blood, obtained at week 0. The receptors were sampled from a human donor with alopecia areata.

V is TRBV11-2 and J is TRBJ1-2; D not certain. Per the germline V gene, CDR1 is SGHAT and CDR2 is FQNNGV. V was pared by 5 bases and J by 8 bases, with 15 bases between. This CDR3 spans 13 amino acids. The CDR3 bases are TGTGCCAGCAGCCCAAAAGGAGGGCAGGGCTACACCTTC. Amino acid sequence: CASSPKGGQGYTF.

The rearrangement uses TRBV6-5 and TRBJ1-2; the D gene is possibly TRBD1 (5 bases). V lost 8 bases and J 8 bases, leaving 15 bases between the germline ends. From germline, CDR1 is MNHEY and CDR2 SVGAGI. This CDR3 region has 12 residues. CDR3 loop: CASGGGRVGYTF. In DNA, the CDR3 is TGTGCCAGCGGAGGAGGCAGGGTCGGCTACACCTTC.

V gene TRBV27 combines with J gene TRBJ1-4, with TRBD1 as a possible D gene (6 bases). CDR1 MNHEY and CDR2 SMNVEV come from the germline V gene (reference sequence). Trimming shortened V by 4 bases and J by 8 bases, and 11 bases separated the two germline ends. There are 13 residues in the CDR3. Here the CDR3 DNA reads TGTGCCAGCAGTTCGGACAGTGGAGAAAAACTGTTTTTT. The encoded protein is CASSSDSGEKLFF.

Note on this clone: At the DNA level, this CDR3 is encoded by other sequences in the same sample as well. V is TRBV6-5 and J is TRBJ2-1; 7 bases agree with TRBD1. This CDR3 has 15 residues. J was trimmed by 1 base and V by 6 bases; bases with no gene match: 6. Germline V gives CDR1 MNHEY, CDR2 SVGAGI. CDR3: CASSYRDSSYNEQFF. The CDR3 DNA is TGTGCCAGCAGCTACCGGGACAGTTCCTACAATGAGCAGTTCTTC.

This clone was observed a handful of times. The V gene is TRBV21-1, the J gene TRBJ2-3; TRBD1, the table's D call, lacks a check against the DNA. TRBV21-1 is deemed a pseudogene. CDR3 length: 16 amino acids. The CDR3 DNA reads as TGTGCCAGCAGCTTCCCCACAGGGCCTAGCACAGATACGCAGTATTTT. Its protein product is CASSFPTGPSTDTQYF.

Concerning this clone itself: Other DNA sequences in the same sample also yield this CDR3. The chain combines TRBV5-1 with TRBJ2-7; no reliable D call. Per the germline V gene, CDR1 is SGHRS and CDR2 is YFSETQ. The CDR3 totals 11 residues. The V and J ends lost 0 bases and 7 bases respectively, with 5 bases between them. The CDR3 loop is CASSLDSEQYF. CDR3 sequence (DNA): TGCGCCAGCAGCTTGGACAGTGAGCAGTACTTC.

The chain joins TRBV10-2 to TRBJ2-3, with D perhaps assigned TRBD1 or TRBD2 (5 bases each). CDR3 length: 18 residues. Germline lookup yields CDR1 WSHSY and CDR2 SAAADI. V lost 4 bases, J lost 2 bases, and 22 bases lay in between. Written as DNA, the CDR3 is TGCGCCAGCAGTGTTTATAGCGACAGCCGACGCGACACAGATACGCAGTATTTT. Amino acid sequence: CASSVYSDSRRDTDTQYF.

The V and J genes are TRBV30 and TRBJ1-5; TRBD1 matches 7 bases. With V trimmed by 1 base and J by 6 bases, 6 bases remained unmatched. The CDR3 contains 14 residues. Germline V gene sequence: CDR1 GTSNPN, CDR2 SVGIG (reference sequence). CDR3 residues: CAWSAGTVSQPQHF. CDR3 nucleotides: TGTGCCTGGAGTGCGGGGACAGTAAGTCAGCCCCAGCATTTT.

This chain joins TRBV2 and TRBJ2-3, with a weak D call TRBD1 (6 bases). The V gene lost 2 bases and the J gene lost 3 bases, with 9 bases spanning the gap. Germline-derived CDR1 and CDR2 are SNHLY and FYNNEI. The CDR3 runs to 14 residues. The CDR3 nucleotides are TGTGCCAGCAGTGAAACAGGGAGAACAGATACGCAGTATTTT. Protein product: CASSETGRTDTQYF.

This clone was seen a few times. V and J are TRBV25-1 and TRBJ2-1, with D possibly being TRBD1 or TRBD2 (5 bases each). CDR1 MGHDK and CDR2 SYGVNS come from the germline V gene. The CDR3 sequence is 15 residues long. V was clipped by 5 bases and J by 3 bases, with 14 bases between them. CDR3 coding DNA: TGTGCCAGCAGTCAAGGGACGTCGCACTACAATGAGCAGTTCTTC. Its translation: CASSQGTSHYNEQFF.

V and J are TRBV4-1 and TRBJ2-5; D tentatively fits TRBD1 or TRBD2 (6 bases each). The CDR3 spans 16 residues. V lost 1 base to trimming and J lost 5 bases, with 17 bases between them. The germline V gene has CDR1 MGHRA and CDR2 YSYEKL. The CDR3 sequence is CASSQGPEGGLETQYF. CDR3 nucleotide sequence: TGCGCCAGCAGCCAAGGGCCAGAAGGGGGGTTGGAGACCCAGTACTTC.

This clone was recorded once. The chain employs TRBV6-1 and TRBJ2-7, with D hard to call. CDR3 length: 11 residues. The V and J ends lost 8 bases and 0 bases respectively, with 5 bases between them. From germline, CDR1 is MNHNS and CDR2 SASEGT. The CDR3 nucleotides read TGTGCCAGCGGATACTCCTACGAGCAGTACTTC. Translating gives CASGYSYEQYF.

About this clone itself: Other DNA sequences in the sample encode the same CDR3. The chain is built from TRBV29-1 and TRBJ2-7; 7 bases fit TRBD1. V trimming: 4 bases; J trimming: 2 bases; junction bases outside the gene matches: 5. CDR1 SQVTM and CDR2 ANQGSEA come from the germline V gene. This CDR3 region has 13 residues. CDR3 nucleotide sequence: TGCAGCGTTGCTGGACAGGCCGCCTACGAGCAGTACTTC. It specifies CSVAGQAAYEQYF.

This clone was found a few times. This chain joins TRBV6-1 and TRBJ1-4; no clear D gene. The CDR3 is 17 residues long. V was pared by 1 base and J by 8 bases, with 20 bases between. Germline assignment: CDR1 MNHNS and CDR2 SASEGT. The CDR3 spells CASSEGMRADGREKLFF. For the CDR3, the DNA is TGTGCCAGCAGTGAAGGAATGAGGGCCGACGGTAGGGAAAAACTGTTTTTT.

The chain carries TRBV29-1 and TRBJ1-2, with 8 bases matching TRBD1. Per germline, CDR1 SQVTM and CDR2 ANQGSEA. The CDR3 sequence is 15 residues long. The V segment lost 0 bases and the J segment 7 bases; nucleotides outside the gene matches: 10. CDR3 nucleotide sequence: TGCAGCGTTGAAGACGGACAGGGCTCCTCCCTTGGCTACACCTTC. It specifies CSVEDGQGSSLGYTF.

The chain recombines TRBV6-1 with TRBJ1-2; no clear D gene. The CDR3 contains 12 residues. Trimming stripped 9 bases from V and 2 bases from J, with 10 bases between. CDR1 and CDR2 from the germline V gene are MNHNS and SASEGT. CDR3 coding DNA: TGTGCCAGTAACGAGATAAACTATGGCTACACCTTC. Encoded protein: CASNEINYGYTF.

V and J are TRBV6-1 and TRBJ2-1, with TRBD2 matching over 16 bases. The CDR3 contains 15 residues. J gave up 10 bases and V 4 bases, and 4 bases lay outside the gene matches. Germline-derived CDR1 and CDR2 are MNHNS and SASEGT. The CDR3 protein is CASSGSGLAGGEQFF. The DNA for the CDR3 is TGTGCCAGCAGTGGATCGGGACTAGCGGGGGGGGAGCAGTTCTTC.

This clone appeared a few times. The rearrangement uses TRBV6-5 and TRBJ2-7; D may match TRBD1 or TRBD2 (5 bases each). There are 14 residues in the CDR3. V was cut by 5 bases and J by 5 bases, with 16 bases left in between. Germline loops: CDR1 MNHEY, CDR2 SVGAGI. CDR3 DNA sequence: TGTGCCAGCAGTAAAACCGGGACGAAGCACGAGCAGTACTTC. It translates to CASSKTGTKHEQYF.

The J gene is TRBJ1-2, the V gene TRBV15; D remains unclear. The CDR3 has 14 residues. The V gene's germline CDR1 is LNHNV and CDR2 YYDKDF (reference sequence). The V gene lost 2 bases and the J gene lost 4 bases, with 11 bases spanning the gap. The CDR3 coding sequence is TGTGCCACCAGCAGAATGCCCGGCGGCTATGGCTACACCTTC. This gives the protein CATSRMPGGYGYTF.

This chain uses TRBV6-6 with TRBJ2-3; D is unresolved. Germline values: CDR1 MNHNY, CDR2 SVGAGI (reference sequence). The CDR3 covers 12 residues. Deletions cut 6 bases from V and 0 bases from J, with 4 bases between. CDR3 residues: CASSGSTDTQYF. The CDR3 region has the DNA TGTGCCAGCAGCGGAAGCACAGATACGCAGTATTTT.

The gene calls are TRBV28 and TRBJ2-7; 10 bases align to TRBD2. Looked up from germline, CDR1 is MDHEN and CDR2 is SYDVKM. This CDR3 has 17 residues. V was clipped by 5 bases and J by 2 bases; unmatched bases: 12. The CDR3, as DNA: TGTGCCAGCAGTCCCTGGGGAGCGGGAGGGGACCCCTACGAGCAGTACTTC. It yields the protein CASSPWGAGGDPYEQYF.

This clone was found a few times. The chain uses TRBV7-2 and TRBJ1-1, with unresolved D. CDR1 and CDR2 (germline): SGHTA, FQGNSA. This CDR3 contains 13 residues. V lost 2 bases and J 6 bases, leaving 10 bases between the germline ends. In DNA form, the CDR3 reads TGTGCCAGCAGCTTACGGAGGGTGTCTGAAGCTTTCTTT. It yields the protein CASSLRRVSEAFF. Full variable domain (missing parts from reference TRBV7-2 and TRBJ1-1): GAGVSQSPSNKVTEKGKDVELRCDPISGHTALYWYRQSLGQGLEFLIYFQGNSAPDKSGLPSDRFSAERTGGSVSTLTIQRTQQEDSAVYLCASSLRRVSEAFFGQGTRLTVV.

The chain recombines TRBV7-9 with TRBJ1-6; no definite D call. V dropped 5 bases and J dropped 10 bases, with 15 bases sitting between them. The CDR3 length is 14 residues. The germline CDR1 and CDR2 sequences are SEHNR and FQNEAQ (reference sequence). CDR3 DNA: TGTGCCAGCAGCCTACAAACATTGAGCTCACCCCTCCACTTT. Its translation: CASSLQTLSSPLHF.

This clone has a count of ten or more. CDR3 amino acids: CASSLRGKTDTQYF. CDR3 bases: TGTGCCAGCAGCTTGCGGGGGAAAACAGATACGCAGTATTTT. This chain uses TRBV11-2 with TRBJ2-3; 7 bases match TRBD2. After removal of 3 bases from V and 3 bases from J, the junction contained 3 bases not matched to a gene. The CDR3 runs to 14 residues. CDR1 and CDR2 from the germline V gene are SGHAT and FQNNGV.

This clone showed up just a few times. This chain links TRBV7-3 with TRBJ2-4, with D maybe TRBD2 (6 bases). In germline, CDR1 is SGHTA, CDR2 FQGTGA. Trimming took off 5 bases at V and 7 bases at J, with 24 bases between the two ends. This CDR3 is built from 17 residues. The DNA of the CDR3 is TGTGCCAGCAGCCTCGTTGGGAGGTCCACGAGGGAGAACATTCAGTACTTC. This codes for CASSLVGRSTRENIQYF.

This chain connects TRBV5-4 to TRBJ1-4, with D unresolved. Trimming shortened V by 4 bases and J by 3 bases, and 13 bases separated the two germline ends. Germline V lookup: CDR1 SGHNT, CDR2 YYREEE (reference sequence). The CDR3 is 15 amino acids. CDR3 sequence: CASSDSGAANEKLFF. The CDR3 DNA reads as TGTGCCAGCAGCGACTCGGGCGCAGCTAATGAAAAACTGTTTTTT. Variable domain in full (rest from reference TRBV5-4 and TRBJ1-4): ETGVTQSPTHLIKTRGQQVTLRCSSQSGHNTVSWYQQALGQGPQFIFQYYREEENGRGNFPPRFSGLQFPNYSSELNVNALELDDSALYLCASSDSGAANEKLFFGSGTQLSVL.

This chain connects TRBV4-1 to TRBJ2-1, with 10 bases aligning to TRBD1. The CDR3 is 15 residues long. CDR1 and CDR2 from the germline V gene are MGHRA and YSYEKL. Trimming took 4 bases from V and 5 from J; bases not matched to a gene: 5. The CDR3 DNA reads as TGCGCCAGCAGCCGAGCCGGGACAGGGGACAATGAGCAGTTCTTC. Translation: CASSRAGTGDNEQFF.